These 22 T cell receptor beta chains originate from one sample sequenced in a study of radiation and T cells in renal cell carcinoma. Libraries were prepared by immunoSEQ multiplex PCR; TCRdb keeps only in-frame clonotypes and omits some of them. The sample shows nearly 50,000 clones, roughly four fifths of them seen only once. Time point given: baseline pretreatment blood. Treatment specified: 15 Gy SBRT to primary tumor, nephrectomy 4 weeks later. The specimen was blood, collected from a patient whose treatment included radiotherapy and nephrectomy. The receptors derive from a woman between 65 and 79 years old with renal cell carcinoma.

This clone was counted a few times. This chain connects TRBV19 to TRBJ1-1, with TRBD1 as a possible D gene (5 bases). Germline CDR1 reads LNHDA; CDR2 reads SQIVND (reference sequence). Trimming removed 10 bases from V and 1 base from J, with 13 bases in between. This CDR3 is built from 13 residues. The DNA for the CDR3 is TGTGCCACCGGGGCAGGGCCGAACACTGAAGCTTTCTTT. This sequence encodes CATGAGPNTEAFF.

The chain uses TRBV30 and TRBJ2-3; the match to TRBD2 covers 7 bases. From germline, CDR1 is GTSNPN and CDR2 SVGIG (reference sequence). CDR3 size: 15 residues. Germline trimming cut 4 bases from V and 7 bases from J; bases unmatched to any gene: 14. The CDR3 sequence: CAWTGDYPNDYTQYF. The CDR3 bases are TGTGCCTGGACCGGGGACTACCCAAACGATTATACGCAGTATTTT.

The rearrangement uses TRBV7-2 and TRBJ2-5; 7 nucleotides line up with TRBD1. The CDR3 totals 14 residues. Unmatched junction bases numbered 7, after V lost 5 bases and J lost 4 bases. CDR1 and CDR2 from the germline V gene are SGHTA and FQGNSA. Here the CDR3 reads CASSHRGILETQYF. The CDR3, as DNA: TGTGCCAGCAGCCACAGGGGAATCCTAGAGACCCAGTACTTC.

The J gene is TRBJ1-1, the V gene TRBV19; a possible D gene is TRBD1 (5 bases). V was pared by 7 bases and J by 5 bases, with 17 bases between. The CDR3 is made up of 14 amino acids. The germline V gene has CDR1 LNHDA and CDR2 SQIVND (reference sequence). Here the CDR3 reads CASIMGRDGTEAFF. The CDR3 DNA reads TGTGCCAGTATTATGGGCAGGGATGGGACTGAAGCTTTCTTT.

The chain joins TRBV7-8 to TRBJ2-3, with D possibly being TRBD2 (7 bases). Germline assignment: CDR1 SGHVS and CDR2 FQNEAQ. The germline V and J ends were trimmed by 4 bases and 3 bases, with 29 bases remaining between them. This CDR3 has 20 amino acids. The CDR3 DNA sequence: TGTGCCAGCAGCTCAGCGAGTCCCAGGGGAAGGCGGGGGCAGACAGATACGCAGTATTTT. Translated: CASSSASPRGRRGQTDTQYF.

In this sample, this clone turned up once. The CDR3 DNA reads as TGCGCCAGCAGCTTGCGGTCCGGGGGAGAGTACCAAGAGACCCAGTACTTC. The encoded protein is CASSLRSGGEYQETQYF. This chain connects TRBV5-1 to TRBJ2-5, with D possibly being TRBD2 (6 bases). V shed 1 base and J shed 0 bases, with 16 bases lying between them. CDR1 is SGHRS and CDR2 is YFSETQ in the germline V gene. The CDR3 loop spans 17 amino acids. Full variable domain (outside the CDR3, taken from reference TRBV5-1 and TRBJ2-5): KAGVTQTPRYLIKTRGQQVTLSCSPISGHRSVSWYQQTPGQGLQFLFEYFSETQRNKGNFPGRFSGRQFSNSRSEMNVSTLELGDSALYLCASSLRSGGEYQETQYFGPGTRLLVL.

The chain couples TRBV4-2 to TRBJ2-7; 10 nucleotides align to TRBD1. Germline values: CDR1 LGHNA, CDR2 YNFKEQ. The CDR3 is made up of 18 amino acids. Trimming took 1 base from V and 0 from J; bases not matched to a gene: 9. The CDR3 region is CASSQGSGQGRGSYEQYF. Written as DNA, the CDR3 is TGTGCCAGCAGCCAAGGTTCGGGACAGGGGAGGGGCTCCTACGAGCAGTACTTC.

The V gene is TRBV14, the J gene TRBJ2-2, with D possibly being TRBD1 (6 bases). The V end lost 3 bases, the J end lost 1 base, and 12 bases lay between the germline ends. Germline V gives CDR1 SGHDN, CDR2 FVKESK. This CDR3 comprises 16 residues. For the CDR3, the DNA is TGTGCCAGCAGCCATTACAGGGTCGGGAACACCGGGGAGCTGTTTTTT. Translated, it gives CASSHYRVGNTGELFF. Drawing the rest from reference TRBV14 and TRBJ2-2, the complete variable domain is EAGVTQFPSHSVIEKGQTVTLRCDPISGHDNLYWYRRVMGKEIKFLLHFVKESKQDESGMPNNRFLAERTGGTYSTLKVQPAELEDSGVYFCASSHYRVGNTGELFFGEGSRLTVL.

V and J are TRBV10-3 and TRBJ2-3; possibly TRBD2 for D (5 bases). Between the trimmed V and J ends, which lost 4 bases and 0 bases, there was a span of 14 bases. CDR3 length equals 16 residues. Looked up from germline, CDR1 is ENHRY and CDR2 is SYGVKD. The CDR3, as DNA: TGTGCCATCAGTGGGGCTAGCCGAACTAGCACAGATACGCAGTATTTT. Translated: CAISGASRTSTDTQYF.

The rearrangement uses TRBV19 and TRBJ1-2, with D hard to call. The CDR3 loop spans 11 amino acids. V shed 2 bases and J shed 3 bases, with 1 base lying between them. The germline gives CDR1 LNHDA, CDR2 SQIVND (reference sequence). CDR3 amino acids: CASSIYYGYTF. The CDR3, as DNA: TGTGCCAGTAGTATATACTATGGCTACACCTTC.

The chain links TRBV14 to TRBJ2-3, with a tentative D call TRBD1 (5 bases). This CDR3 is built from 15 residues. Looked up from germline, CDR1 is SGHDN and CDR2 is FVKESK. V was clipped by 1 base and J by 0 bases, with 8 bases between them. CDR3 sequence: CASSQARTSTDTQYF. Written as DNA, the CDR3 is TGTGCCAGCAGCCAAGCGCGGACAAGCACAGATACGCAGTATTTT.

This chain connects TRBV29-1 to TRBJ2-7; D perhaps matches TRBD1 (5 bases). The V end was cut by 7 bases, the J end by 0 bases, with 10 bases between. CDR3 length equals 12 residues. Germline loops: CDR1 SQVTM, CDR2 ANQGSEA. CDR3: CSAQGNSYEQYF. The CDR3 coding sequence is TGCAGCGCCCAGGGTAACTCCTACGAGCAGTACTTC.

The genes are TRBV5-6 and TRBJ2-3, with 8 bases fitting TRBD1. The CDR3 runs to 15 residues. Trimming took 2 bases from V and 1 from J; bases not matched to a gene: 3. Per the germline V gene, CDR1 is SGHDT and CDR2 is YYEEEE. CDR3 coding DNA: TGTGCCAGCAGCTTCGTACAGGGGGGCACAGATACGCAGTATTTT. Translating gives CASSFVQGGTDTQYF.

The chain has TRBV5-1 and TRBJ2-7, with TRBD1 matching 7 bases. Germline V gene lookup returns CDR1 SGHRS and CDR2 YFSETQ. The ends lost 0 bases at V and 3 bases at J; junction bases unmatched: 3. The CDR3 is made up of 14 amino acids. As DNA, the CDR3 is TGCGCCAGCAGCTTGGCAGGGGGAATCTACGAGCAGTACTTC. Its translation is CASSLAGGIYEQYF.

V and J are TRBV10-2 and TRBJ1-4; TRBD1 aligns across 9 bases. Germline V gene data show CDR1 as WSHSY and CDR2 as SAAADI. This CDR3 is built from 13 residues. V lost 6 bases and J lost 7; bases outside the gene matches: 3. CDR3 in amino acids: CASRGQGPEKLFF. CDR3 DNA: TGCGCCAGCAGGGGACAGGGCCCTGAAAAACTGTTTTTT.

J is TRBJ1-2 and V is TRBV5-1; 8 nucleotides match TRBD1. This CDR3 region has 13 residues. Unmatched junction bases numbered 6, after V lost 4 bases and J lost 7 bases. The germline V gene encodes CDR1 SGHRS and CDR2 YFSETQ. The CDR3, as DNA: TGCGCCAGCAGCCCTGGACAGGGAGGTGGCTACACCTTC. The encoded protein is CASSPGQGGGYTF. Full variable domain (outside the CDR3, taken from reference TRBV5-1 and TRBJ1-2): KAGVTQTPRYLIKTRGQQVTLSCSPISGHRSVSWYQQTPGQGLQFLFEYFSETQRNKGNFPGRFSGRQFSNSRSEMNVSTLELGDSALYLCASSPGQGGGYTFGSGTRLTVV.

J is TRBJ2-2 and V is TRBV14; D remains unclear. The CDR3 is 13 amino acids. In germline, CDR1 is SGHDN, CDR2 FVKESK. Trimming cost V 2 bases and J 4 bases, with 5 bases left between them. CDR3 loop: CASSQFSTGELFF. DNA of the CDR3: TGTGCCAGCAGCCAATTCAGCACCGGGGAGCTGTTTTTT.

A few counts support this clone. The gene calls are TRBV6-5 and TRBJ1-1, with unresolved D. CDR1 MNHEY and CDR2 SVGAGI come from the germline V gene. This CDR3 comprises 13 residues. The germline V and J ends were trimmed by 4 bases and 2 bases, with 8 bases remaining between them. This chain's CDR3 is CASSSLRNTEAFF. DNA for the CDR3: TGTGCCAGCAGTTCCCTCCGAAACACTGAAGCTTTCTTT.

The chain joins TRBV19 to TRBJ1-2; TRBD1 aligns across 8 bases. This CDR3 has 15 residues. V lost 7 bases and J lost 8; bases outside the gene matches: 15. Germline V gene lookup returns CDR1 LNHDA and CDR2 SQIVND (reference sequence). CDR3 region: CASIPTGESFRGYTF. CDR3 nucleotide sequence: TGTGCCAGTATTCCGACAGGGGAAAGTTTCCGGGGCTACACCTTC.

The rearrangement joins TRBV10-3 to TRBJ2-7, with 14 bases lining up with TRBD2. The V gene end was trimmed by 6 bases and the J gene end by 6 bases; junction bases not matched to a gene: 7. CDR3 length: 15 residues. Germline V gene sequence: CDR1 ENHRY, CDR2 SYGVKD. The CDR3 region has the DNA TGTGCCATCAGCGGGGCGACTAGCGGGAGGGGCGAGCAGTACTTC. This sequence encodes CAISGATSGRGEQYF.

This clone turned up a few times. This rearrangement joins TRBV19 to TRBJ2-1; 11 positions match TRBD2. V shed 3 bases and J 3 bases; nucleotides not matched to a gene: 4. The CDR3 runs 16 residues. Germline V CDR1 and CDR2: LNHDA, SQIVND (reference sequence). CDR3 protein: CASSISGRARYNEQFF. Written as DNA, the CDR3 is TGTGCCAGTAGTATTAGCGGGAGGGCCCGCTACAATGAGCAGTTCTTC.

The chain carries TRBV30 and TRBJ2-7, with TRBD1 matching over 7 bases. CDR1 is GTSNPN, CDR2 SVGIG, per germline (reference sequence). CDR3 length equals 12 residues. V dropped 5 bases and J dropped 6; count of bases not matched to a gene: 7. This CDR3 reads CAWARQGPEQYF. For the CDR3, the DNA is TGTGCCTGGGCCCGACAGGGACCCGAGCAGTACTTC.